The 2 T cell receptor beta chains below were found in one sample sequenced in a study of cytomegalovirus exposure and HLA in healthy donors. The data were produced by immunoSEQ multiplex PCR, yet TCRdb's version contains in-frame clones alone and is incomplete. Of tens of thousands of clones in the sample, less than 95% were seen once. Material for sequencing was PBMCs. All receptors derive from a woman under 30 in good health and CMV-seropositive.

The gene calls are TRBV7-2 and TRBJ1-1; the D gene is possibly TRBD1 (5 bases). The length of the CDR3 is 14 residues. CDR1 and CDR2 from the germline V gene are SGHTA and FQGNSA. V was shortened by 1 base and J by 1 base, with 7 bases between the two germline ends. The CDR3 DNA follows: TGTGCCAGCAGCTTAGGCAGGGCGAACACTGAAGCTTTCTTT. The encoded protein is CASSLGRANTEAFF. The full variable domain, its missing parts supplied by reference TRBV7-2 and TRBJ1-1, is GAGVSQSPSNKVTEKGKDVELRCDPISGHTALYWYRQSLGQGLEFLIYFQGNSAPDKSGLPSDRFSAERTGGSVSTLTIQRTQQEDSAVYLCASSLGRANTEAFFGQGTRLTVV.

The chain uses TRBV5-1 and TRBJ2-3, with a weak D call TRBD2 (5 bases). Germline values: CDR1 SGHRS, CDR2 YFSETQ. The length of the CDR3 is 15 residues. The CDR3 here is CATRRWGENTDTQYF. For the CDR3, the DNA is TGCGCTACCAGGAGGTGGGGTGAGAACACAGATACGCAGTATTTT.